Listed below are T cell receptor beta chains from one sample, sequenced in a study of cytomegalovirus exposure and HLA in healthy donors. Here immunoSEQ multiplex PCR was the method, and the copy in TCRdb shows in-frame clones only, minus some. Of around 130,000 clones listed, about 66% are singletons. The sample consisted of PBMCs. These receptors came from a male donor in good health and CMV-seronegative. The CDR3 runs from the conserved cysteine through the conserved F or W. Fields, in order: V gene, clone size, D gene, J gene, CDR3 DNA, CDR3 protein. The D gene is left open where the match is weak. Expanded clones get a size class; other rows say once, few or many, or leave the size out.

v_call: TRBV5-1
clone_size: -
d_call: -
j_call: TRBJ2-7
cdr3_nt: TGCGCCAGCAGCTTGACGGGGGGCTCCTCCCCGAGCTCCTACGAGCAGTACTTC
cdr3_aa: CASSLTGGSSPSSYEQYF

v_call: TRBV6-1
clone_size: few
d_call: -
j_call: TRBJ1-6
cdr3_nt: TGTGCCAGCAGTGAACCGGGGTCTAATTCACCCCTCCACTTT
cdr3_aa: CASSEPGSNSPLHF

v_call: TRBV6-5
clone_size: -
d_call: -
j_call: TRBJ2-3
cdr3_nt: TGTGCCAGCAGTTACGGAGTCTTAGGCACATCAGATACGCAGTATTTT
cdr3_aa: CASSYGVLGTSDTQYF

v_call: TRBV6-6
clone_size: -
d_call: -
j_call: TRBJ2-3
cdr3_nt: TGTGCCAGCAGTTACGTTAGGAGGTCCACAGATACGCAGTATTTT
cdr3_aa: CASSYVRRSTDTQYF

v_call: TRBV19
clone_size: -
d_call: -
j_call: TRBJ1-6
cdr3_nt: TGTGCCAGTAGTAACCGACAGCCTCTGGGTAATTCACCCCTCCACTTT
cdr3_aa: CASSNRQPLGNSPLHF

v_call: TRBV30
clone_size: -
d_call: -
j_call: TRBJ1-1
cdr3_nt: TGTGCCTGGACAAAGAACACTGAAGCTTTCTTT
cdr3_aa: CAWTKNTEAFF

v_call: TRBV6-5
clone_size: -
d_call: TRBD1
j_call: TRBJ1-2
cdr3_nt: TGTGCCAGCAGGACAGGGGGTCTCAACTATGGCTACACCTTC
cdr3_aa: CASRTGGLNYGYTF

v_call: TRBV11-1
clone_size: few
d_call: -
j_call: TRBJ1-1
cdr3_nt: TGTGCCAGCAGCTCAGTGAGGTTCACAGGGGAAGCTTTCTTT
cdr3_aa: CASSSVRFTGEAFF

v_call: TRBV15
clone_size: -
d_call: TRBD1
j_call: TRBJ1-1
cdr3_nt: TGTGCCACCAGCAAAGGACAGGAGAACACTGAAGCTTTCTTT
cdr3_aa: CATSKGQENTEAFF

v_call: TRBV19
clone_size: -
d_call: -
j_call: TRBJ2-5
cdr3_nt: TGTGCCAGTAGCCGAGGGAGCGACCAAGAGACCCAGTACTTC
cdr3_aa: CASSRGSDQETQYF

v_call: TRBV6-5
clone_size: -
d_call: -
j_call: TRBJ2-7
cdr3_nt: TGTGCCAGCAGTACGGGGAAGGAATACGAGCAGTACTTC
cdr3_aa: CASSTGKEYEQYF

v_call: TRBV7-2
clone_size: few
d_call: -
j_call: TRBJ1-4
cdr3_nt: TGTGCCAGCAGCTTACAGGCGGGGGGCGGTGAAAAACTGTTTTTT
cdr3_aa: CASSLQAGGGEKLFF

v_call: TRBV7-9
clone_size: -
d_call: -
j_call: TRBJ1-1
cdr3_nt: TGTGCCAGCAGCTTAGGGACAGCTGGGAACACTGAAGCTTTCTTT
cdr3_aa: CASSLGTAGNTEAFF

v_call: TRBV6-5
clone_size: few
d_call: -
j_call: TRBJ1-5
cdr3_nt: TGTGCCAGCAGCAAGGACAGCTATCAGCCCCAGCATTTT
cdr3_aa: CASSKDSYQPQHF

v_call: TRBV29-1
clone_size: -
d_call: -
j_call: TRBJ2-7
cdr3_nt: TGCAGCGTGCTAGCGAACGACGAGCAGTACTTC
cdr3_aa: CSVLANDEQYF

v_call: TRBV18
clone_size: -
d_call: TRBD1
j_call: TRBJ1-4
cdr3_nt: TGTGCCAGCTCATCCCGGGACAGGAGTGAAAAACTGTTTTTT
cdr3_aa: CASSSRDRSEKLFF

v_call: TRBV5-1
clone_size: -
d_call: TRBD1
j_call: TRBJ1-2
cdr3_nt: TGCGCCAGCAGCAGGGGACAGGGCCACTATGGCTACACCTTC
cdr3_aa: CASSRGQGHYGYTF

v_call: TRBV28
clone_size: -
d_call: TRBD2
j_call: TRBJ2-1
cdr3_nt: TGTGCCAGCAGTTCCGCTGAACTAGCGGGGGGGTCCCATAGCTCCTACAATGAGCAGTTCTTC
cdr3_aa: CASSSAELAGGSHSSYNEQFF

v_call: TRBV30
clone_size: -
d_call: -
j_call: TRBJ2-4
cdr3_nt: -
cdr3_aa: CAWAQGAFTGNIQYF

v_call: TRBV6-1
clone_size: few
d_call: -
j_call: TRBJ2-4
cdr3_nt: TGTGCCAGTCGCTTCCCCTACGGGTACAACATTCAGTACTTC
cdr3_aa: CASRFPYGYNIQYF

v_call: TRBV5-6
clone_size: few
d_call: -
j_call: TRBJ2-7
cdr3_nt: TGTGCCAGCAGCTTGGGCGGGTCAACCGAGCAGTACTTC
cdr3_aa: CASSLGGSTEQYF

v_call: TRBV10-3
clone_size: -
d_call: TRBD1
j_call: TRBJ1-2
cdr3_nt: TGTGCCACCCGGGACAGCCTAAACTATGGCTACACCTTC
cdr3_aa: CATRDSLNYGYTF

v_call: TRBV9
clone_size: once
d_call: TRBD2
j_call: TRBJ2-3
cdr3_nt: TGTGCCAGCAGCGTCCCCTTCGGGGGGGGCACAGATACGCAGTATTTT
cdr3_aa: CASSVPFGGGTDTQYF

v_call: TRBV14
clone_size: -
d_call: -
j_call: TRBJ1-1
cdr3_nt: TGTGCCAGCAGCCCCGTGAGAGAGAACGTCGAACTTCTGAACACTGAAGCTTTCTTT
cdr3_aa: CASSPVRENVELLNTEAFF

v_call: TRBV27
clone_size: -
d_call: TRBD1
j_call: TRBJ2-5
cdr3_nt: TGTGCCAGCAGCCGGGACAGGGTCCAAGAGACCCAGTACTTC
cdr3_aa: CASSRDRVQETQYF

v_call: TRBV7-9
clone_size: -
d_call: -
j_call: TRBJ1-4
cdr3_nt: TGTTCCAGCAGCTTAGCTAGGGGCGAGCCCCTTGGGGAAAAACTGTTTTTT
cdr3_aa: CSSSLARGEPLGEKLFF

v_call: TRBV30
clone_size: few
d_call: TRBD2
j_call: TRBJ2-5
cdr3_nt: TGTGCCTGGAGTGTAGGGGCTAGCGGGGGGCTGCAAGAGACCCAGTACTTC
cdr3_aa: CAWSVGASGGLQETQYF

v_call: TRBV5-1
clone_size: -
d_call: -
j_call: TRBJ1-1
cdr3_nt: TGCGCCAGCAGCTTGGCAGGCAACGCTGAAGCTTTCTTT
cdr3_aa: CASSLAGNAEAFF

v_call: TRBV7-8
clone_size: -
d_call: -
j_call: TRBJ2-3
cdr3_nt: TGTGCCAGCAGCTTAAACCTCAGGGGCCTTAGCACAGATACGCAGTATTTT
cdr3_aa: CASSLNLRGLSTDTQYF

v_call: TRBV25-1
clone_size: few
d_call: -
j_call: TRBJ2-2
cdr3_nt: TGTGCCAGCAGTGACGACCAGGGGCCCTACACCGGGGAGCTGTTTTTT
cdr3_aa: CASSDDQGPYTGELFF

v_call: TRBV6-5
clone_size: -
d_call: -
j_call: TRBJ2-5
cdr3_nt: TGTGCCAGCAGCCAACAAGAGACCCAGTACTTC
cdr3_aa: CASSQQETQYF

v_call: TRBV7-3
clone_size: -
d_call: TRBD1
j_call: TRBJ2-3
cdr3_nt: TGTGCCAGCAGCCGACAGGGGCTCACAGATACGCAGTATTTT
cdr3_aa: CASSRQGLTDTQYF

v_call: TRBV7-8
clone_size: -
d_call: -
j_call: TRBJ1-2
cdr3_nt: TGTGCCAGCAGCTGGGGTCGGGGGGCAGGGTCCGATGGCTACACCTTC
cdr3_aa: CASSWGRGAGSDGYTF

v_call: TRBV9
clone_size: -
d_call: -
j_call: TRBJ2-7
cdr3_nt: TGTGCCAGCAGCGCCTCCGGGAGCTACGAGCAGTACTTC
cdr3_aa: CASSASGSYEQYF